These 24 T cell receptor beta chains were all obtained from the same sample, sequenced in a study of T cell clones after liver transplantation. Measured with immunoSEQ multiplex PCR; TCRdb has only the in-frame clones, and not every one. The sample lists tens of thousands of clones, 71% seen once, with approximately 15% in the top ten. The source was CD4+ T cells from blood, collected before liver transplant. Receptors originate from a human donor who received a liver transplant.

V usage is TRBV18 and J usage is TRBJ2-2, with D uncertain. Trimming took 5 bases from V and 4 from J, leaving 11 bases between them. The CDR3 is 14 amino acids. Per germline, CDR1 KGHSH and CDR2 LQKENI. The CDR3 DNA follows: TGTGCCAGCTCAGTGAGTACCGGCACCGGGGAGCTGTTTTTT. Translated, it gives CASSVSTGTGELFF.

This clone was picked up a small number of times. J is TRBJ2-3 and V is TRBV2; D gene unclear. The V and J ends lost 7 bases and 0 bases respectively, with 11 bases between them. The CDR3 consists of 14 residues. Germline loops: CDR1 SNHLY, CDR2 FYNNEI. The CDR3 coding sequence is TGTGCCAGCAACTACATTTCTAGCACAGATACGCAGTATTTT. It codes for CASNYISSTDTQYF.

The chain employs TRBV9 and TRBJ1-6; D is unresolved. Trimming stripped 0 bases from V and 7 bases from J, with 8 bases between. CDR3 length equals 14 residues. Germline V gene lookup returns CDR1 SGDLS and CDR2 YYNGEE. The chain's CDR3 is CASSVGQINSPLHF. The CDR3 DNA reads as TGTGCCAGCAGCGTAGGACAAATAAATTCACCCCTCCACTTT.

CDR3 sequence: CASSLRTGFLYNSPLHF. The CDR3 DNA is TGTGCCAGCAGTCTGAGGACGGGATTTCTCTATAATTCACCCCTCCACTTT. The chain combines TRBV27 with TRBJ1-6; no clear D. The CDR3 contains 17 residues. Germline V gene sequence: CDR1 MNHEY, CDR2 SMNVEV (reference sequence). With 5 bases removed from V and 3 bases from J, the gap between germline ends came to 17 bases.

This clone was seen many times. The chain has TRBV5-4 and TRBJ1-6; possible D gene TRBD1, 6 bases. The germline V gene encodes CDR1 SGHNT and CDR2 YYREEE (reference sequence). The CDR3 is 14 amino acids. Trimming stripped 4 bases from V and 6 bases from J, with 11 bases between. In DNA form, the CDR3 reads TGTGCCAGCAGCCTCGGACAGTCTAATTCACCCCTCCACTTT. Translating it yields CASSLGQSNSPLHF.

The chain links TRBV5-1 to TRBJ2-3, with 11 bases aligning to TRBD2. The V segment lost 4 bases and the J segment 2 bases; nucleotides outside the gene matches: 6. The CDR3 has 16 amino acids. CDR1 is SGHRS and CDR2 is YFSETQ in the germline V gene. CDR3 residues: CASSAGTSGNTDTQYF. The CDR3 nucleotides read TGCGCCAGCAGCGCCGGGACTAGCGGAAACACAGATACGCAGTATTTT.

This chain connects TRBV19 to TRBJ2-1; tentative D call: TRBD2 (6 bases). V gave up 3 bases and J gave up 9 bases, with 12 bases separating them. The CDR3 is 13 residues long. Germline CDR1 reads LNHDA; CDR2 reads SQIVND (reference sequence). The CDR3 DNA sequence: TGTGCCAGTAGTATGGCTAGCGAGGTTGAGCAGTTCTTC. The encoded protein is CASSMASEVEQFF.

The rearrangement joins TRBV5-1 to TRBJ1-6; 7 bases align to TRBD1. This CDR3 comprises 15 residues. In germline, CDR1 is SGHRS, CDR2 YFSETQ. Trimming at V came to 4 bases and at J to 5 bases, leaving 6 bases not matched to a gene. The CDR3 DNA reads as TGCGCCAGCAGCCCTCAGACAGGGAATAATTCACCCCTCCACTTT. Its translation is CASSPQTGNNSPLHF. The full variable domain, with the rest looked up from reference TRBV5-1 and TRBJ1-6, is KAGVTQTPRYLIKTRGQQVTLSCSPISGHRSVSWYQQTPGQGLQFLFEYFSETQRNKGNFPGRFSGRQFSNSRSEMNVSTLELGDSALYLCASSPQTGNNSPLHFGNGTRLTVT.

This chain connects TRBV4-2 to TRBJ2-2; 12 bases fit TRBD2. Per germline, CDR1 LGHNA and CDR2 YNFKEQ. This CDR3 is 21 amino acids long. The V gene end was trimmed by 1 base and the J gene end by 2 bases; junction bases not matched to a gene: 14. The CDR3 is CASSQVLAGGYTSINTGELFF. The DNA for the CDR3 is TGTGCCAGCAGCCAAGTCCTAGCGGGGGGGTACACCTCGATTAACACCGGGGAGCTGTTTTTT.

This chain uses TRBV4-1 with TRBJ1-2; 7 bases agree with TRBD1. This CDR3 region has 15 residues. Germline V gene lookup returns CDR1 MGHRA and CDR2 YSYEKL. V gave up 1 base and J gave up 4 bases; unmatched junction bases: 6. CDR3 nucleotides: TGCGCCAGCAGCCAAGTCGACAGGGAGATCTATGGCTACACCTTC. Translated, it gives CASSQVDREIYGYTF.

This clone was seen a few times. V gene TRBV4-1 combines with J gene TRBJ2-5, with D possibly being TRBD1 (6 bases). CDR1 is MGHRA and CDR2 is YSYEKL in the germline V gene. The CDR3 totals 16 residues. V gave up 3 bases and J gave up 3 bases, with 17 bases separating them. CDR3 protein: CASSQARLGGEETQYF. CDR3 coding DNA: TGCGCCAGCAGCCAGGCGAGGTTAGGGGGAGAAGAGACCCAGTACTTC.

This clone was counted a few times. V and J are TRBV5-6 and TRBJ1-6; no clear D. V was clipped by 9 bases and J by 10 bases, with 17 bases between them. Looked up from germline, CDR1 is SGHDT and CDR2 is YYEEEE. The CDR3 loop spans 13 amino acids. The CDR3, as DNA: TGTGCCACCTCCCCCCGGGAGGGATCACCCCTCCACTTT. Translation gives CATSPREGSPLHF.

The rearrangement uses TRBV6-5 and TRBJ1-3; 7 nucleotides match TRBD1. The V segment lost 0 bases and the J segment 2 bases; nucleotides outside the gene matches: 4. CDR3 length: 16 amino acids. Germline-derived CDR1 and CDR2 are MNHEY and SVGAGI. The CDR3 DNA follows: TGTGCCAGCAGTTACTCGATGACAGGGCCTGGAAACACCATATATTTT. This sequence encodes CASSYSMTGPGNTIYF.

The rearrangement uses TRBV6-5 and TRBJ2-2; 10 bases are shared with TRBD1. CDR1 is MNHEY, CDR2 SVGAGI, per germline. The CDR3 length is 16 residues. Losses at the gene ends were 0 bases for V and 8 bases for J; bases not matched to a gene: 6. The CDR3 loop is CASSYSKGQGYGELFF. Written as DNA, the CDR3 is TGTGCCAGCAGTTACTCGAAGGGACAGGGGTATGGGGAGCTGTTTTTT.

The chain uses TRBV19 and TRBJ1-2, with D possibly being TRBD1 (6 bases). Trimming took off 5 bases at V and 0 bases at J, with 10 bases between the two ends. The CDR3 spans 14 residues. Germline CDR1 is LNHDA and CDR2 is SQIVND (reference sequence). The CDR3 is CASSLRTANYGYTF. The CDR3 nucleotides read TGTGCCAGTAGTCTCAGGACAGCTAACTATGGCTACACCTTC. The entire variable domain, with the rest obtained from reference TRBV19 and TRBJ1-2, is as follows: DGGITQSPKYLFRKEGQNVTLSCEQNLNHDAMYWYRQDPGQGLRLIYYSQIVNDFQKGDIAEGYSVSREKKESFPLTVTSAQKNPTAFYLCASSLRTANYGYTFGSGTRLTVV.

The rearrangement joins TRBV28 to TRBJ2-5; 7 positions match TRBD1. The CDR3 extends over 14 amino acids. Germline values: CDR1 MDHEN, CDR2 SYDVKM. The trim removed 5 bases at V and 1 base at J, leaving 4 bases unmatched. This CDR3 is CASSRGQAQETQYF. The CDR3 DNA follows: TGTGCCAGCAGTCGCGGACAGGCCCAAGAGACCCAGTACTTC.

The J gene is TRBJ1-2, the V gene TRBV9; 7 positions match TRBD1. CDR3 length: 14 residues. The V and J ends lost 5 bases and 4 bases, in that order; junction bases with no gene match: 8. CDR1 is SGDLS and CDR2 is YYNGEE in the germline V gene. The CDR3 DNA reads TGTGCCAGCAGTGCCTCCGGGACAGTCTATGGCTACACCTTC. It is translated as CASSASGTVYGYTF.

This clone was detected many times. This chain connects TRBV5-4 to TRBJ1-1; D is possibly TRBD1 (6 bases). The CDR3 length is 14 residues. CDR1 SGHNT and CDR2 YYREEE come from the germline V gene (reference sequence). The V end lost 1 base, the J end lost 4 bases, and 11 bases lay between the germline ends. The CDR3 DNA reads TGTGCCAGCAGCTTGCAACAGGGAAGCACTGAAGCTTTCTTT. Amino acids: CASSLQQGSTEAFF.

The chain is built from TRBV7-8 and TRBJ2-7; possible D gene TRBD2, 5 bases. CDR1 and CDR2 from the germline V gene are SGHVS and FQNEAQ. The CDR3 extends over 13 amino acids. Trimming shortened V by 4 bases and J by 0 bases, and 7 bases separated the two germline ends. The CDR3 nucleotides read TGTGCCAGCAGCTCCGGACTCTCCTACGAGCAGTACTTC. Translating it yields CASSSGLSYEQYF.

V and J are TRBV5-1 and TRBJ1-6, with D maybe TRBD1 (6 bases). The germline CDR1 and CDR2 sequences are SGHRS and YFSETQ. This CDR3 spans 16 amino acids. V was clipped by 0 bases and J by 5 bases, with 12 bases between them. This CDR3 is CASSLGPSGDNSPLHF. The CDR3 DNA reads as TGCGCCAGCAGCTTGGGACCTTCAGGGGATAATTCACCCCTCCACTTT.

This chain links TRBV6-1 with TRBJ2-1; possibly TRBD1 for D (5 bases). The CDR3 is 12 residues long. Germline assignment: CDR1 MNHNS and CDR2 SASEGT. V lost 3 bases, J lost 6 bases, and 6 bases lay in between. This CDR3 is CASSDRGNEQFF. CDR3 sequence (DNA): TGTGCCAGCAGTGATAGGGGCAATGAGCAGTTCTTC.

The chain employs TRBV6-6 and TRBJ1-5, with D perhaps TRBD1 (6 bases). Germline V gives CDR1 MNHNY, CDR2 SVGAGI (reference sequence). There are 12 residues in the CDR3. V was trimmed by 7 bases and J by 6 bases, leaving 10 bases between them. The CDR3 nucleotides read TGTGCCAGCAACGGGGGGGCTCAGCCCCAGCATTTT. Protein sequence: CASNGGAQPQHF.

V usage is TRBV15 and J usage is TRBJ2-6; unclear D gene. The germline V and J ends were trimmed by 3 bases and 4 bases, with 7 bases remaining between them. Per the germline V gene, CDR1 is LNHNV and CDR2 is YYDKDF (reference sequence). The CDR3 extends over 14 amino acids. The chain's CDR3 is CATSRAAGANVLTF. The CDR3 region has the DNA TGTGCCACCAGCAGGGCTGCCGGGGCCAACGTCCTGACTTTC.

The sample holds a few counts of this clone. A single base separates this from a much larger clone, so it may be a read error. The same CDR3 also results from other DNA sequences found in this sample. The rearrangement joins TRBV6-1 to TRBJ1-4; TRBD1 matches 8 bases. The CDR3 sequence is 16 residues long. CDR1 is MNHNS, CDR2 SASEGT, per germline. Trimming at V came to 2 bases and at J to 0 bases, leaving 2 bases not matched to a gene. CDR3 sequence reads: CASSEWTGPTNEKLFF. The CDR3 region has the DNA TGTGCCAGCAGTGAATGGACAGGGCCAACTAATGAAAAACTGTTTTTT.